This TCR beta chain is drawn from a study of T cell responses to AZD1222 COVID-19 vaccine. Study-wide results and limits: Samples come after the peak T cell response, not at day 14. White British people made up most donors, females outnumbered males, and clonal diversity was possibly underestimated. Variant regions that are unmutated are reportedly the target of nearly half of spike-specific TCRs.

Sequencing used immunoSEQ multiplex PCR; TCRdb keeps in-frame clones, though not all of them. Of 120,000 or so clones in the sample, around 87% are singletons; the top ten hold more than 2.5%. Only a few counts were recorded for this clone. Its antigen is still unknown. Unmatched junction bases numbered 7, after V lost 3 bases and J lost 3 bases. The CDR3 is 16 residues long. CDR1 and CDR2 from the germline V gene are LGHNA and YSLEER. The TCR sequence derives from an adult in good health. V and J are TRBV4-3 and TRBJ2-1, with 8 positions matching TRBD1. The sequencing used peripheral blood, collected on day 0 of AZD1222 vaccination. The DNA of the CDR3 is TGCGCCAGCAGCCACCTACAGGGGGGAGGCTACAATGAGCAGTTCTTC. Translated: CASSHLQGGGYNEQFF.